A single sample is the source of the 30 T cell receptor beta chains below, sequenced in a study of cytomegalovirus exposure and HLA in healthy donors. In the PCR, 60 Vbeta and 13 Jbeta primers were used. Profiled with immunoSEQ multiplex PCR; TCRdb holds only in-frame clones, not every one. This sample carries 190,000 or so clones, around 83% of them seen once, and the ten largest clones take 1.6%. The material sequenced was PBMCs. The receptors originated from a man aged 50 to 59 in good health and CMV-seronegative.

The V and J genes are TRBV10-2 and TRBJ1-1; tentative D call: TRBD1 (6 bases). Trimming shortened V by 4 bases and J by 2 bases, and 11 bases separated the two germline ends. Germline CDR1 is WSHSY and CDR2 is SAAADI. The CDR3 sequence is 14 residues long. CDR3 DNA: TGCGCCAGCAGTGCGACAGGACCCAACACTGAAGCTTTCTTT. Amino acids: CASSATGPNTEAFF.

V gene TRBV5-4 combines with J gene TRBJ1-1; no definite D call. The CDR3 length is 16 residues. Germline loops: CDR1 SGHNT, CDR2 YYREEE (reference sequence). V was trimmed by 1 base and J by 0 bases, leaving 13 bases between them. CDR3 in amino acids: CASSLFGGYMNTEAFF. As DNA, the CDR3 is TGTGCCAGCAGCTTGTTTGGCGGCTATATGAACACTGAAGCTTTCTTT.

This sequence joins TRBV27 and TRBJ2-7; D might be TRBD2 (5 bases). The CDR3 is 14 residues long. The V and J ends lost 0 bases and 3 bases respectively, with 9 bases between them. Per germline, CDR1 MNHEY and CDR2 SMNVEV (reference sequence). The CDR3 nucleotides read TGTGCCAGCAGTTTATCCGTACTAGGCTACGAGCAGTACTTC. Its protein is CASSLSVLGYEQYF.

The chain couples TRBV28 to TRBJ2-1, with no clear D. CDR3 size: 12 residues. Trimming stripped 10 bases from V and 7 bases from J, with 14 bases between. Per germline, CDR1 MDHEN and CDR2 SYDVKM. CDR3 sequence: CATTLRNNEQFF. The CDR3 DNA sequence: TGTGCCACGACACTTCGGAATAATGAGCAGTTCTTC.

This clone was detected a few times. The chain has TRBV7-9 and TRBJ1-1; 9 bases align to TRBD1. Trimming at V came to 5 bases and at J to 2 bases, leaving 3 bases not matched to a gene. CDR1 and CDR2 (germline): SEHNR, FQNEAQ (reference sequence). The CDR3 spans 14 residues. CDR3 region: CASSPGQGNTEAFF. The CDR3 DNA reads as TGTGCCAGCAGCCCGGGACAGGGTAACACTGAAGCTTTCTTT. Full variable domain (remainder filled in from reference TRBV7-9 and TRBJ1-1): DTGVSQNPRHKITKRGQNVTFRCDPISEHNRLYWYRQTLGQGPEFLTYFQNEAQLEKSRLLSDRFSAERPKGSFSTLEIQRTEQGDSAMYLCASSPGQGNTEAFFGQGTRLTVV.

V and J are TRBV19 and TRBJ1-5; D unresolved. The CDR3 totals 14 residues. Germline values: CDR1 LNHDA, CDR2 SQIVND (reference sequence). Trimming stripped 4 bases from V and 3 bases from J, with 10 bases between. The DNA of the CDR3 is TGTGCCAGTAGTAGTACAGACTACAATCAGCCCCAGCATTTT. It specifies CASSSTDYNQPQHF.

This rearrangement joins TRBV7-2 to TRBJ2-1; maybe TRBD1 (6 bases). V gave up 4 bases and J gave up 5 bases, with 15 bases separating them. CDR3 length equals 15 residues. The germline CDR1 and CDR2 sequences are SGHTA and FQGNSA. The CDR3 nucleotides read TGTGCCAGCAGCTCCCAGGGGAGTAACAACAATGAGCAGTTCTTC. As protein: CASSSQGSNNNEQFF.

The chain's CDR3 is CASSYSRRRGTGELFF. The CDR3 DNA reads as TGTGCCAGCAGTTACTCCCGGCGGCGGGGGACCGGGGAGCTGTTTTTT. The V and J genes are TRBV6-5 and TRBJ2-2; 7 nucleotides align to TRBD2. J lost 5 bases, V lost 0 bases, and 6 bases had no gene match. The CDR3 is 16 amino acids. Per germline, CDR1 MNHEY and CDR2 SVGAGI.

The V and J genes are TRBV11-2 and TRBJ1-5; D is uncertain. This CDR3 region has 16 residues. The germline CDR1 and CDR2 sequences are SGHAT and FQNNGV. Trimming removed 3 bases at V and 7 bases at J, with 19 bases between. In DNA, the CDR3 is TGTGCCAGCAGCTTCCCAGGAGGTTTAGGTTACCAGCCCCAGCATTTT. Residues: CASSFPGGLGYQPQHF.

The chain has TRBV7-9 and TRBJ2-7, with TRBD1 identical over 7 bases. CDR3 size: 16 residues. Germline CDR1 SEHNR, CDR2 FQNEAQ (reference sequence). With 4 bases clipped from V and 2 bases from J, the junction kept 11 bases outside the gene matches. CDR3 in amino acids: CASSSRQGPQTYEQYF. The DNA of the CDR3 is TGTGCCAGCAGCTCGAGACAGGGACCCCAAACCTACGAGCAGTACTTC.

There are a few counts of this clone. V and J are TRBV7-9 and TRBJ2-3; D might be TRBD1 (7 bases). CDR3 length equals 16 residues. CDR1 is SEHNR, CDR2 FQNEAQ, per germline (reference sequence). Deletions cut 5 bases from V and 6 bases from J, with 21 bases between. CDR3 DNA: TGTGCCAGCAGCCGACAGGGAACGGTCGGAGGGGATACGCAGTATTTT. This codes for CASSRQGTVGGDTQYF.

This clone appeared a single time. This chain connects TRBV29-1 to TRBJ1-1; maybe TRBD1 (5 bases). The germline V gene encodes CDR1 SQVTM and CDR2 ANQGSEA. This CDR3 is built from 11 residues. V gave up 7 bases and J gave up 1 base, with 7 bases separating them. CDR3: CSARENTEAFF. The CDR3 DNA is TGCAGCGCCAGGGAGAACACTGAAGCTTTCTTT.

The V call is TRBV5-4, the J call TRBJ2-3; the match to TRBD2 covers 15 bases. J gave up 0 bases and V 3 bases, and 5 bases lay outside the gene matches. Germline values: CDR1 SGHNT, CDR2 YYREEE (reference sequence). This CDR3 has 18 amino acids. The CDR3 loop is CASSWGLAGGLSTDTQYF. CDR3 sequence (DNA): TGTGCCAGCAGCTGGGGACTAGCGGGGGGCTTAAGCACAGATACGCAGTATTTT.

The chain recombines TRBV7-2 with TRBJ1-2; 7 bases are a match to TRBD1. The V and J ends lost 5 bases and 7 bases, in that order; junction bases with no gene match: 10. The CDR3 runs 14 residues. Germline lookup yields CDR1 SGHTA and CDR2 FQGNSA. CDR3 nucleotide sequence: TGTGCCAGCAGCGCCATGACAGGGACTGGTGGCTACACCTTC. As protein: CASSAMTGTGGYTF. The full variable domain, completed using reference TRBV7-2 and TRBJ1-2, is GAGVSQSPSNKVTEKGKDVELRCDPISGHTALYWYRQSLGQGLEFLIYFQGNSAPDKSGLPSDRFSAERTGGSVSTLTIQRTQQEDSAVYLCASSAMTGTGGYTFGSGTRLTVV.

This sequence joins TRBV7-9 and TRBJ2-1, with 9 bases lining up with TRBD2. From germline, CDR1 is SEHNR and CDR2 FQNEAQ (reference sequence). J was trimmed by 7 bases and V by 5 bases; bases with no gene match: 21. The CDR3 is 19 amino acids. CDR3 region: CASSLKGLAGSTYGNEQFF. The CDR3 DNA reads TGTGCCAGCAGCCTGAAGGGTCTAGCGGGGAGTACTTACGGGAATGAGCAGTTCTTC.

In this sample, this clone turned up a few times. V and J are TRBV14 and TRBJ2-1, with 9 bases that match TRBD2. In germline, CDR1 is SGHDN, CDR2 FVKESK. V shed 6 bases, J shed 5 bases, and the junction held 26 bases outside the gene matches. This CDR3 region has 21 residues. The CDR3 sequence is CASRGRDTLHGSGRSDNEQFF. The CDR3 DNA sequence: TGTGCCAGCAGAGGACGGGACACCCTTCATGGTAGCGGGAGATCGGACAATGAGCAGTTCTTC. Full variable domain (remainder filled in from reference TRBV14 and TRBJ2-1): EAGVTQFPSHSVIEKGQTVTLRCDPISGHDNLYWYRRVMGKEIKFLLHFVKESKQDESGMPNNRFLAERTGGTYSTLKVQPAELEDSGVYFCASRGRDTLHGSGRSDNEQFFGPGTRLTVL.

Comment on this clone: The sample contains more than one DNA sequence encoding this CDR3. This chain's CDR3 is CASSLQGRETQYF. In nucleotides, the CDR3 is TGTGCCAGCAGCTTACAGGGGCGAGAGACCCAGTACTTC. This chain uses TRBV6-5 with TRBJ2-5; 7 bases agree with TRBD1. This CDR3 spans 13 amino acids. V gave up 6 bases and J gave up 4 bases; unmatched junction bases: 5. Germline-derived CDR1 and CDR2 are MNHEY and SVGAGI.

The genes are TRBV6-5 and TRBJ2-3, with 10 positions matching TRBD2. This CDR3 has 15 residues. The ends lost 5 bases at V and 3 bases at J; junction bases unmatched: 5. Germline CDR1 reads MNHEY; CDR2 reads SVGAGI. The CDR3 here is CASSLAGVRTDTQYF. The CDR3 DNA reads as TGTGCCAGCAGTCTAGCGGGAGTTAGGACAGATACGCAGTATTTT.

The chain is built from TRBV19 and TRBJ2-3, with D unclear. The CDR3 consists of 14 residues. The V end was cut by 3 bases, the J end by 5 bases, with 12 bases between. Germline CDR1 and CDR2: LNHDA and SQIVND (reference sequence). The CDR3 coding sequence is TGTGCCAGTAGTATGCCGGGTCGTAGAGATACGCAGTATTTT. It yields the protein CASSMPGRRDTQYF.

The rearrangement links TRBV5-3 to TRBJ2-7, with D unresolved. TRBV5-3 is treated as an ORF (open reading frame) with a function not yet certain. Trimming pared 4 bases from V and 3 bases from J, leaving 17 bases between. The CDR3 totals 15 residues. The CDR3 is CARSPSWAFLYEQYF. DNA for the CDR3: TGTGCCAGAAGCCCCTCATGGGCCTTCCTCTACGAGCAGTACTTC.

This clone was recorded only once. The chain combines TRBV6-4 with TRBJ1-6; D is unresolved. The CDR3 contains 13 residues. CDR1 is MRHNA, CDR2 SNTAGT, per germline. Deletions cut 5 bases from V and 9 bases from J, with 11 bases between. Here the CDR3 reads CASSQAGSSPLHF. In DNA, the CDR3 is TGTGCCAGCAGTCAGGCGGGCAGTTCACCCCTCCACTTT.

The DNA of the CDR3 is TGTGCCAGCAGCGTTTCCGCGGGGAAAACCTACGAGCAGTACTTC. It translates to CASSVSAGKTYEQYF. The chain combines TRBV9 with TRBJ2-7, with a weak D call TRBD2 (6 bases). The CDR3 totals 15 residues. V lost 2 bases and J lost 2, with 14 bases in between. Germline lookup yields CDR1 SGDLS and CDR2 YYNGEE.

This chain connects TRBV9 to TRBJ1-6; the D is unclear. CDR3 length equals 14 residues. The ends were cut back, 0 bases at V and 6 bases at J, with 7 bases in the middle. Looked up from germline, CDR1 is SGDLS and CDR2 is YYNGEE. CDR3 in amino acids: CASSVGTGNSPLHF. The CDR3 region has the DNA TGTGCCAGCAGCGTAGGAACGGGTAATTCACCCCTCCACTTT.

As to this clone: Relative to the germline gene, one junction end is altered; a read error may explain this. The rearrangement links TRBV7-9 to TRBJ2-7; 8 nucleotides agree with TRBD1. The CDR3 runs 16 residues. Germline V gene data show CDR1 as SEHNR and CDR2 as FQNEAQ (reference sequence). The CDR3 DNA follows: TGTTCCAGCAGCTTCCAGGGGGCGGGAATTTACTACGAGCAGTACTTC. Protein sequence: CSSSFQGAGIYYEQYF.

The chain employs TRBV5-1 and TRBJ2-1; a possible D gene is TRBD2 (6 bases). The V gene's germline CDR1 is SGHRS and CDR2 YFSETQ. V shed 3 bases and J shed 6 bases, with 16 bases lying between them. This CDR3 is built from 15 residues. CDR3: CASSSGLTLANEQFF. Here the CDR3 DNA reads TGCGCCAGCAGCTCGGGACTTACACTCGCCAATGAGCAGTTCTTC.

The chain has TRBV19 and TRBJ1-1; D gene uncertain. Germline V gene sequence: CDR1 LNHDA, CDR2 SQIVND (reference sequence). Trimming took 7 bases from V and 4 from J, leaving 19 bases between them. The CDR3 is made up of 15 amino acids. This chain's CDR3 is CASTPRGGKITEAFF. In DNA, the CDR3 is TGTGCCAGTACTCCGCGGGGAGGGAAGATCACTGAAGCTTTCTTT.

In this sample, this clone turned up a few times. The gene calls are TRBV19 and TRBJ1-2; no definite D call. Looked up from germline, CDR1 is LNHDA and CDR2 is SQIVND (reference sequence). V lost 7 bases to trimming and J lost 3 bases, with 6 bases between them. The CDR3 contains 11 residues. CDR3 in DNA: TGTGCCAGTACTCAGGACTATGGCTACACCTTC. Protein sequence: CASTQDYGYTF.

The chain is built from TRBV7-2 and TRBJ2-2, with 7 nucleotides matching TRBD1. Germline values: CDR1 SGHTA, CDR2 FQGNSA. J lost 5 bases, V lost 3 bases, and 6 bases had no gene match. The CDR3 covers 15 residues. CDR3 nucleotides: TGTGCCAGCAGCTTGACAGGGTTGCGGACCGGGGAGCTGTTTTTT. Amino acid sequence: CASSLTGLRTGELFF.

The chain links TRBV2 to TRBJ1-2, with D tentatively TRBD1 (6 bases). V shed 6 bases and J shed 8 bases, with 16 bases lying between them. The CDR3 runs 13 residues. Germline CDR1 SNHLY, CDR2 FYNNEI. The DNA of the CDR3 is TGTGCCAGCAGGAAGGCACAGGGCAAAGGCTACACCTTC. It encodes CASRKAQGKGYTF.

The chain joins TRBV19 to TRBJ1-2; D is undetermined. The ends were cut back, 3 bases at V and 8 bases at J, with 13 bases in the middle. Per germline, CDR1 LNHDA and CDR2 SQIVND (reference sequence). This CDR3 comprises 13 residues. The chain's CDR3 is CASSIPGIEGYTF. The CDR3, as DNA: TGTGCCAGTAGTATTCCGGGGATTGAGGGCTACACCTTC.